The next 29 T cell receptor beta chains were all read from a single sample in a study of CD8 T cells in ankylosing spondylitis. Study results and limitations: A TCR beta motif of seven or eight highly homologous variants appeared characteristic of ankylosing spondylitis blood.

TCRdb analysed the 5' RACE reads with MiXCR anew, one entry per CDR3 protein. The repertoire holds around 390,000 distinct CDR3 sequences, with more than 20% as singletons. Their antigens are not known. Specimen: blood, either unsorted or a sorted T cell fraction (not recorded which). The receptor source for this set is a male donor with ankylosing spondylitis.

In this sample, this clonotype turned up many times. The V and J genes are TRBV3-1 and TRBJ2-5; unclear D gene. The CDR3 totals 14 residues. Germline-derived CDR1 and CDR2 are LGHDT and YNNKEL (reference sequence). V was cut by 1 base and J by 5 bases, with 11 bases left in between. The CDR3 DNA follows: TGTGCCAGCAGCCAAGGCATATTCGGGGAGACCCAGTACTTC. Protein sequence: CASSQGIFGETQYF.

This sequence joins TRBV12-3 or TRBV12-4 and TRBJ2-3; 8 positions agree with TRBD2. The trim removed 1 base at V and 4 bases at J, leaving 7 bases unmatched. The CDR3 runs to 16 residues. CDR3 nucleotide sequence: TGTGCCAGCAGTTTAGGGGTAGCGGGATCATCAGATACGCAGTATTTT. Translating it yields CASSLGVAGSSDTQYF.

This clonotype was seen only a few times. V gene TRBV20-1 combines with J gene TRBJ2-3, with 7 bases matching TRBD1. The ends lost 4 bases at V and 2 bases at J; junction bases unmatched: 9. Germline CDR1 and CDR2: DFQATT and SNEGSKA (reference sequence). There are 15 residues in the CDR3. Here the CDR3 reads CSATIGQDPTDTQYF. Written as DNA, the CDR3 is TGCAGTGCTACGATCGGACAGGACCCCACAGATACGCAGTATTTT.

This clonotype was recorded at least ten times. The CDR3 here is CAISEQTEGSKQRWNTEAFF. CDR3 DNA: TGTGCCATCAGTGAGCAGACGGAGGGCAGTAAGCAGCGATGGAACACTGAAGCTTTCTTT. The genes are TRBV10-3 and TRBJ1-1; D is uncertain. The V end was cut by 2 bases, the J end by 1 base, with 26 bases between. The germline V gene has CDR1 ENHRY and CDR2 SYGVKD. The CDR3 spans 20 residues.

The chain recombines TRBV27 with TRBJ2-7; 9 bases agree with TRBD1. The ends lost 4 bases at V and 4 bases at J; junction bases unmatched: 17. Germline CDR1 reads MNHEY; CDR2 reads SMNVEV (reference sequence). This CDR3 has 18 residues. CDR3 sequence: CASSSSPSRDRVPYEQYF. In nucleotides, the CDR3 is TGTGCCAGCAGTTCCTCCCCTTCCCGGGACAGGGTCCCTTACGAGCAGTACTTC.

The chain links TRBV3-1 to TRBJ2-7; TRBD1 is a possible D gene (5 bases). CDR1 is LGHDT, CDR2 YNNKEL, per germline (reference sequence). This CDR3 has 15 residues. Trimming cost V 0 bases and J 7 bases, with 16 bases left between them. The DNA for the CDR3 is TGTGCCAGCAGCCAAGACTCGTCAGGGCCGCGGGAGCAGTACTTC. Its protein product is CASSQDSSGPREQYF.

This clonotype has more than one count but fewer than ten. In DNA form, the CDR3 reads TGTGCCAGCAGTTACTCGCGCAACACTGAAGCTTTCTTT. Translation gives CASSYSRNTEAFF. The chain links TRBV6-5 to TRBJ1-1; D is unresolved. Germline CDR1 MNHEY, CDR2 SVGAGI. CDR3 length: 13 amino acids. Trimming removed 0 bases at V and 2 bases at J, with 4 bases between.

The chain combines TRBV30 with TRBJ2-7; TRBD2 matches at 10 bases. The CDR3 loop spans 14 amino acids. Germline CDR1 reads GTSNPN; CDR2 reads SVGIG (reference sequence). The V segment lost 4 bases and the J segment 9 bases; nucleotides outside the gene matches: 12. The CDR3 region is CAWTPPGLAPGQYF. The CDR3 coding sequence is TGTGCCTGGACACCACCGGGACTAGCGCCAGGGCAGTACTTC.

This clonotype was detected a few times. The rearrangement joins TRBV6-4 to TRBJ2-2; 7 bases are a match to TRBD2. Germline V CDR1 and CDR2: MRHNA, SNTAGT. CDR3 size: 16 residues. V shed 2 bases and J 0 bases; nucleotides not matched to a gene: 3. CDR3 loop: CASSDTGGSNTGELFF. In DNA, the CDR3 is TGTGCCAGCAGTGACACGGGGGGTTCGAACACCGGGGAGCTGTTTTTT.

The chain carries TRBV25-1 and TRBJ2-3; D gene ambiguous. Germline loops: CDR1 MGHDK, CDR2 SYGVNS. The CDR3 contains 14 residues. Trimming removed 10 bases from V and 0 bases from J, with 14 bases in between. The CDR3 DNA sequence: TGTGCCACCTCCAGGCTCTCTAGCACAGATACGCAGTATTTT. Its protein product is CATSRLSSTDTQYF.

This clonotype appeared a few times. The chain couples TRBV24-1 to TRBJ2-3; 7 bases line up with TRBD2. In germline, CDR1 is KGHDR, CDR2 SFDVKD. V lost 1 base, J lost 1 base, and 1 base stayed unmatched. The CDR3 runs 15 residues. The CDR3 sequence: CATSDFAGGTDTQYF. The CDR3 nucleotides read TGTGCCACCAGTGATTTTGCGGGAGGCACAGATACGCAGTATTTT.

The chain links TRBV19 to TRBJ2-2; no firm D call. The CDR3 covers 14 residues. Trimming removed 2 bases from V and 1 base from J, with 5 bases in between. Germline assignment: CDR1 LNHDA and CDR2 SQIVND (reference sequence). CDR3 sequence: CASSISVNTGELFF. DNA for the CDR3: TGTGCCAGTAGTATATCAGTGAACACCGGGGAGCTGTTTTTT.

This clonotype was observed many times. The rearrangement joins TRBV5-6 to TRBJ2-7, with TRBD1 matching 7 bases. The CDR3 is made up of 13 amino acids. CDR1 is SGHDT, CDR2 YYEEEE, per germline. Trimming at V came to 3 bases and at J to 3 bases, leaving 3 bases not matched to a gene. The CDR3 region is CASSSTGRYEQYF. The DNA of the CDR3 is TGTGCCAGCAGCTCGACAGGGCGCTACGAGCAGTACTTC.

The rearrangement uses TRBV20-1 and TRBJ1-4, with 8 bases matching TRBD1. Germline assignment: CDR1 DFQATT and CDR2 SNEGSKA (reference sequence). V was pared by 4 bases and J by 5 bases, with 6 bases of the junction left unmatched. CDR3 length equals 14 residues. The CDR3 reads CSATKTGENEKLFF. The CDR3 DNA reads TGCAGTGCTACAAAGACAGGGGAGAATGAAAAACTGTTTTTT.

This clonotype was observed a handful of times. This chain connects TRBV2 to TRBJ2-5; 7 positions match TRBD2. The V and J ends lost 6 bases and 8 bases, in that order; junction bases with no gene match: 9. This CDR3 is built from 13 residues. Germline V gene sequence: CDR1 SNHLY, CDR2 FYNNEI. DNA of the CDR3: TGTGCCAGCAGGCCCGGGACTATAGGCACCCAGTACTTC. Protein sequence: CASRPGTIGTQYF.

This clonotype turned up a few times. This rearrangement joins TRBV27 to TRBJ2-7; either TRBD1 or TRBD2 may fit D (5 bases each). Looked up from germline, CDR1 is MNHEY and CDR2 is SMNVEV (reference sequence). This CDR3 has 15 amino acids. Trimming cost V 6 bases and J 3 bases, with 18 bases left between them. CDR3 amino acids: CASSSGWGRGYEQYF. DNA for the CDR3: TGTGCCAGCAGCTCGGGGTGGGGGAGAGGCTACGAGCAGTACTTC.

This chain uses TRBV10-3 with TRBJ2-1; 12 nucleotides align to TRBD1. CDR3 length: 16 amino acids. Germline V gene lookup returns CDR1 ENHRY and CDR2 SYGVKD. V lost 3 bases to trimming and J lost 6 bases; unmatched junction nucleotides: 6. CDR3 DNA: TGTGCCATCAGTGAAATCTCGGGACAGGGGGCCAATGAGCAGTTCTTC. Translating gives CAISEISGQGANEQFF.

This clonotype turned up a few times. This chain joins TRBV5-1 and TRBJ1-6; D ambiguous. V gave up 5 bases and J gave up 7 bases, with 10 bases separating them. The length of the CDR3 is 13 residues. Germline lookup yields CDR1 SGHRS and CDR2 YFSETQ. This CDR3 is CASSPAGNSPLHF. CDR3 coding DNA: TGCGCCAGCAGTCCGGCTGGCAATTCACCCCTCCACTTT.

There are many counts of this clonotype. This chain connects TRBV11-2 to TRBJ2-2; 9 bases match TRBD2. From germline, CDR1 is SGHAT and CDR2 FQNNGV. The J segment lost 4 bases and the V segment lost 1 base, leaving 4 bases of the junction unmatched. This CDR3 spans 16 amino acids. The CDR3 sequence is CASSLVSAGGTGELFF. In nucleotides, the CDR3 is TGTGCCAGCAGCTTAGTTTCAGCGGGAGGCACCGGGGAGCTGTTTTTT.

The CDR3 loop reads CSVSGQRDEAYEQYF. As DNA, the CDR3 is TGCAGTGTAAGCGGTCAACGGGACGAAGCCTACGAGCAGTACTTC. The genes are TRBV20-1 and TRBJ2-7; D is tentatively TRBD1 or TRBD2 (5 bases each). Deletions cut 7 bases from V and 2 bases from J, with 21 bases between. CDR3 length: 15 amino acids. CDR1 and CDR2 from the germline V gene are DFQATT and SNEGSKA (reference sequence).

A note on this clonotype: Sequence at one end of the junction differs from germline and may be a read error. Here the CDR3 reads CASSEAGGGNSGELFF. CDR3 bases: TGCGCCAGCAGTGAGGCAGGGGGCGGGAACTCCGGGGAGCTGTTTTTT. The chain combines TRBV10-2 with TRBJ2-2; 8 nucleotides align to TRBD1. The CDR3 runs 16 residues. Germline CDR1 WSHSY, CDR2 SAAADI.

The rearrangement links TRBV6-5 to TRBJ2-7; possible D gene TRBD1, 5 bases. The V end was cut by 4 bases, the J end by 2 bases, with 15 bases between. The CDR3 has 15 residues. In germline, CDR1 is MNHEY, CDR2 SVGAGI. CDR3 DNA sequence: TGTGCCAGCAGTTCCGGGTTGGGGCCGGCCTACGAGCAGTACTTC. It encodes CASSSGLGPAYEQYF.

This clonotype appeared a few times. The rearrangement joins TRBV4-1 to TRBJ2-7, with 10 bases that match TRBD2. The CDR3 length is 16 residues. Germline V gene data show CDR1 as MGHRA and CDR2 as YSYEKL. The V segment lost 1 base and the J segment 4 bases; nucleotides outside the gene matches: 7. For the CDR3, the DNA is TGCGCCAGCAGCCAAGTGCTAGCGGGAGTAGGGTACGAGCAGTACTTC. Translating it yields CASSQVLAGVGYEQYF.

The chain combines TRBV5-1 with TRBJ1-5; TRBD1 agrees at 9 bases. CDR1 is SGHRS, CDR2 YFSETQ, per germline. J lost 5 bases, V lost 2 bases, and 5 bases had no gene match. The CDR3 length is 15 residues. For the CDR3, the DNA is TGCGCCAGCAGCTTAGGGACAGGGAGATATCAGCCCCAGCATTTT. The encoded protein is CASSLGTGRYQPQHF.

The V gene is TRBV4-3, the J gene TRBJ2-7; TRBD2 aligns across 7 bases. The trim removed 3 bases at V and 2 bases at J, leaving 7 bases unmatched. CDR3 length: 15 residues. CDR1 is LGHNA and CDR2 is YSLEER in the germline V gene. CDR3 nucleotide sequence: TGCGCCAGCAGCCACTTAGCGGGCACGCCCTACGAGCAGTACTTC. The encoded protein is CASSHLAGTPYEQYF.

The chain uses TRBV20-1 and TRBJ2-7, with D possibly TRBD1 on 6 matching bases. V was pared by 2 bases and J by 5 bases, with 16 bases between. The CDR3 loop spans 14 amino acids. Germline CDR1 and CDR2: DFQATT and SNEGSKA (reference sequence). This CDR3 reads CSARLQGSLHEQYF. In nucleotides, the CDR3 is TGCAGTGCTAGACTACAGGGAAGCCTTCACGAGCAGTACTTC.

In its sample, this clonotype was seen a few times. This rearrangement joins TRBV20-1 to TRBJ2-7; 7 bases fit TRBD1. With 7 bases clipped from V and 4 bases from J, the junction kept 7 bases outside the gene matches. The CDR3 contains 12 residues. From germline, CDR1 is DFQATT and CDR2 SNEGSKA (reference sequence). The CDR3 DNA sequence: TGCAGTGTGCCGGACAGGAGGTACGAGCAGTACTTC. Its translation: CSVPDRRYEQYF.

This clonotype was seen a handful of times. The chain is built from TRBV7-7 and TRBJ2-2, with D possibly being TRBD1 (5 bases). Trimming cost V 5 bases and J 4 bases, with 14 bases left between them. Per the germline V gene, CDR1 is SSHAT and CDR2 is FNYEAQ (reference sequence). The CDR3 consists of 15 residues. The CDR3 bases are TGTGCCAGCAGCCTATCAAGGGGTGGCACCGGGGAGCTGTTTTTT. Its translation: CASSLSRGGTGELFF.

The genes are TRBV10-3 and TRBJ2-7, with TRBD2 matching 10 bases. The CDR3 runs to 14 residues. From germline, CDR1 is ENHRY and CDR2 SYGVKD. J was trimmed by 5 bases and V by 6 bases; bases with no gene match: 7. The CDR3 reads CAIREREGPNEQYF. The CDR3 DNA sequence: TGTGCCATCAGAGAGCGGGAGGGCCCCAACGAGCAGTACTTC.